One and the same sample provided the 15 T cell receptor beta chains below, sequenced in a study of blood T cell repertoires in COVID-19. Here immunoSEQ multiplex PCR was the method, and the copy in TCRdb shows in-frame clones only, minus some. Among roughly 190,000 clones listed, less than 90% were seen once. Sequencing was done on a sample of peripheral blood. The receptors originated from a human donor in a cohort sampled during active COVID-19.

V usage is TRBV7-9 and J usage is TRBJ2-3, with TRBD1 matching over 7 bases. The CDR3 spans 14 residues. CDR1 SEHNR and CDR2 FQNEAQ come from the germline V gene (reference sequence). The J segment lost 4 bases and the V segment lost 5 bases, leaving 6 bases of the junction unmatched. CDR3 sequence: CASSTTGAADTQYF. Here the CDR3 DNA reads TGTGCCAGCAGCACAACAGGGGCGGCAGATACGCAGTATTTT.

Here the CDR3 reads CASSINGGTGYGYTF. The CDR3 DNA sequence: TGTGCCAGTAGTATCAACGGGGGAACGGGATATGGCTACACCTTC. The rearrangement links TRBV19 to TRBJ1-2, with D possibly TRBD1 on 5 matching bases. Trimming cost V 3 bases and J 5 bases, with 16 bases left between them. CDR3 length equals 15 residues. Germline CDR1 LNHDA, CDR2 SQIVND (reference sequence).

This clone appeared a few times. The V and J genes are TRBV7-2 and TRBJ1-5, with D perhaps matching TRBD1 (5 bases). From germline, CDR1 is SGHTA and CDR2 FQGNSA. Deletions cut 5 bases from V and 7 bases from J, with 15 bases between. This CDR3 contains 14 residues. CDR3: CASSNNRWGQPQHF. DNA for the CDR3: TGTGCCAGCAGCAACAACAGGTGGGGACAGCCCCAGCATTTT.

The chain uses TRBV29-1 and TRBJ2-6; weak D call: TRBD1 (5 bases). The CDR3 sequence is 16 residues long. In germline, CDR1 is SQVTM, CDR2 ANQGSEA. Trimming cost V 6 bases and J 2 bases, with 17 bases left between them. Here the CDR3 reads CSVKVGVVAGANVLTF. The CDR3 nucleotides are TGCAGCGTGAAAGTAGGGGTCGTAGCTGGGGCCAACGTCCTGACTTTC.

V gene TRBV7-2 combines with J gene TRBJ2-3; 13 positions agree with TRBD2. CDR3 size: 18 residues. With V trimmed by 0 bases and J by 4 bases, 7 bases remained unmatched. Germline V gene lookup returns CDR1 SGHTA and CDR2 FQGNSA. In nucleotides, the CDR3 is TGTGCCAGCAGCTTAGCACGACTAGCGGGGGGCTCTGCAGATACGCAGTATTTT. Its translation: CASSLARLAGGSADTQYF.

This chain links TRBV14 with TRBJ2-1, with a possible D match to TRBD2 (6 bases). Germline V gene data show CDR1 as SGHDN and CDR2 as FVKESK. The CDR3 covers 13 residues. Trimming pared 4 bases from V and 9 bases from J, leaving 13 bases between. CDR3 sequence (DNA): TGTGCCAGCAGCCTTCTAGGGAGGCGTGAGCAGTTCTTC. Its protein product is CASSLLGRREQFF.

CDR3: CASSSDRGGGYTF. The CDR3 DNA reads as TGTGCCAGCAGCTCCGACAGGGGAGGAGGCTACACCTTC. V gene TRBV7-9 combines with J gene TRBJ1-2; 8 bases are shared with TRBD1. With V trimmed by 4 bases and J by 8 bases, 6 bases remained unmatched. Germline V gives CDR1 SEHNR, CDR2 FQNEAQ (reference sequence). The CDR3 runs 13 residues.

This clone appeared a few times. V and J are TRBV7-9 and TRBJ2-5; 12 positions match TRBD1. Germline-derived CDR1 and CDR2 are SEHNR and FQNEAQ (reference sequence). The junction had 11 bases not matched to a gene; V was cut back by 7 bases and J by 5 bases. This CDR3 is 16 amino acids long. In DNA, the CDR3 is TGTGCCAGCAATCGGGACAGGGGGCTTGCGGCCGAGACCCAGTACTTC. Translation: CASNRDRGLAAETQYF.

The genes are TRBV27 and TRBJ1-6; D ambiguous. Germline V lookup: CDR1 MNHEY, CDR2 SMNVEV (reference sequence). The CDR3 is 12 amino acids. V dropped 5 bases and J dropped 8 bases, with 7 bases sitting between them. The CDR3 nucleotides are TGTGCCAGCAGTCGGAGGGATTCACCCCTCCACTTT. This encodes CASSRRDSPLHF.

The chain links TRBV30 to TRBJ1-2; D perhaps matches TRBD1 (5 bases). The CDR3 consists of 13 residues. The germline V and J ends were trimmed by 0 bases and 6 bases, with 11 bases remaining between them. Looked up from germline, CDR1 is GTSNPN and CDR2 is SVGIG (reference sequence). For the CDR3, the DNA is TGTGCCTGGAGTGTCGACCAGGGCCATGGCTACACCTTC. This encodes CAWSVDQGHGYTF.

The V call is TRBV10-3, the J call TRBJ2-2, with TRBD2 matching over 13 bases. The CDR3 totals 17 residues. Trimming took 6 bases from V and 6 from J; bases not matched to a gene: 10. Germline CDR1 is ENHRY and CDR2 is SYGVKD. In DNA, the CDR3 is TGTGCCATCAGATCGGGACTAGCGGGGCCTAGGGCCGGGGAGCTGTTTTTT. This sequence encodes CAIRSGLAGPRAGELFF.

V is TRBV5-5 and J is TRBJ2-7, with TRBD1 matching over 7 bases. Germline lookup yields CDR1 SGHKS and CDR2 YYEKEE (reference sequence). The CDR3 has 12 amino acids. Losses at the gene ends were 4 bases for V and 9 bases for J; bases not matched to a gene: 7. CDR3 in amino acids: CASSLPTGAQYV. DNA for the CDR3: TGTGCCAGCAGCCTGCCCACAGGGGCGCAGTACGTC.

The chain combines TRBV14 with TRBJ1-4; D call uncertain. This CDR3 is built from 12 residues. V was pared by 3 bases and J by 10 bases, with 9 bases between. Looked up from germline, CDR1 is SGHDN and CDR2 is FVKESK. CDR3 coding DNA: TGTGCCAGCAGCCACGGTAGCTCAAAACTGTTTTTT. It yields the protein CASSHGSSKLFF. The entire variable domain, with the rest obtained from reference TRBV14 and TRBJ1-4, is as follows: EAGVTQFPSHSVIEKGQTVTLRCDPISGHDNLYWYRRVMGKEIKFLLHFVKESKQDESGMPNNRFLAERTGGTYSTLKVQPAELEDSGVYFCASSHGSSKLFFGSGTQLSVL.

The chain couples TRBV2 to TRBJ2-7; 7 nucleotides match TRBD2. The V and J ends lost 3 bases and 3 bases, in that order; junction bases with no gene match: 8. Germline-derived CDR1 and CDR2 are SNHLY and FYNNEI. The CDR3 has 15 amino acids. The CDR3 reads CASSDLAARGYEQYF. The CDR3, as DNA: TGTGCCAGCAGTGACCTAGCGGCACGTGGCTACGAGCAGTACTTC.

The genes are TRBV7-8 and TRBJ1-1; 8 bases line up with TRBD1. The CDR3 spans 13 residues. V gave up 9 bases and J gave up 2 bases; unmatched junction bases: 5. Germline V gene sequence: CDR1 SGHVS, CDR2 FQNEAQ. CDR3 nucleotide sequence: TGTGCCAGTCGCGGGACAGGTAACACTGAAGCTTTCTTT. Translated: CASRGTGNTEAFF.